Listed below are T cell receptor beta chains from one sample, sequenced in a study of blood T cell repertoires in COVID-19. The method was immunoSEQ multiplex PCR; TCRdb's version includes in-frame clones alone and lacks a portion of them. The sample shows about 200,000 clones, around 86% of them seen only once. The sample taken for sequencing was PBMCs or T cells enriched from blood (not recorded which). Receptors were obtained from a man aged 35 to 55 with acute COVID-19. Both conserved end residues are part of each CDR3. Each record gives: CDR3 protein, CDR3 DNA, clone size, D gene, CDR3 length, V gene, J gene. A D gene is named only where the DNA matches it firmly. Clone size appears in some rows only: once, few, many, or a class for an expanded clone.

CASSAREGVKTQYF,TGTGCCAGCAGCGCCAGGGAGGGTGTAAAGACCCAGTACTTC,.,TRBD2,14,TRBV28,TRBJ2-5
CASSQLSNTEAFF,TGTGCCAGCAGCCAACTGTCTAACACTGAAGCTTTCTTT,.,.,13,TRBV3-1/TRBV3-2,TRBJ1-1
CASSLKGDTEAFF,TGTGCCAGCAGTTTAAAGGGAGACACTGAAGCTTTCTTT,.,.,13,TRBV12-3/TRBV12-4,TRBJ1-1
CASSPGLANYNEQFF,TGTGCCAGCTCACCGGGACTAGCGAACTACAATGAGCAGTTCTTC,.,TRBD2,15,TRBV18,TRBJ2-1
CASSQDVGGVHEKLFF,TGTGCCAGCAGCCAAGATGTAGGGGGAGTTCACGAAAAACTGTTTTTT,.,.,16,TRBV3-1/TRBV3-2,TRBJ1-4
CASSEGRSSPLHF,TGTGCCAGCAGTGAGGGTAGGAGTTCACCCCTCCACTTT,.,.,13,TRBV6-1,TRBJ1-6
CASSQDLDRNSPLHF,TGTGCCAGCAGCCAAGATCTGGACAGGAATTCACCCCTCCACTTT,.,TRBD1,15,TRBV3-1/TRBV3-2,TRBJ1-6
CAWGLSSYNEQFF,TGTGCCTGGGGGCTTAGCTCCTACAATGAGCAGTTCTTC,.,.,13,TRBV30,TRBJ2-1
CASSLGLGGSEFF,TGTGCCAGCAGCCTGGGTCTAGGGGGTTCGGAGTTCTTC,many,.,13,TRBV5-4,TRBJ2-1
CASSVTGAGNTIYF,TGTGCCAGCAGCGTAACAGGGGCTGGAAACACCATATATTTT,.,TRBD1,14,TRBV9,TRBJ1-3
CASSLGQGPWRAFF,TGTGCCAGCAGCTTAGGGCAGGGCCCGTGGAGAGCTTTCTTT,.,.,14,TRBV11-2,TRBJ1-1
CASSPALAGGESGEQYF,TGTGCCAGCAGCCCGGCCCTCGCAGGGGGCGAAAGTGGCGAGCAGTACTTC,.,TRBD1,17,TRBV4-2,TRBJ2-7
CASRLLAGDWNEQFF,TGTGCCAGCAGACTTCTAGCGGGAGATTGGAATGAGCAGTTCTTC,.,TRBD2,15,TRBV7-6,TRBJ2-1
CAITLGQGAEEQFF,TGTGCCATCACTCTAGGACAGGGGGCTGAAGAGCAGTTCTTC,.,TRBD1,14,TRBV10-3,TRBJ2-1
CASSITGPNQPQHF,TGTGCCAGTAGTATCACAGGTCCCAATCAGCCCCAGCATTTT,.,.,14,TRBV19,TRBJ1-5
CASSANEAWNTEAFF,TGTGCCAGCAGTGCCAACGAAGCGTGGAACACTGAAGCTTTCTTT,.,.,15,TRBV2,TRBJ1-1
CASSPQTGAVYEQYF,TGCGCCAGCAGCCCCCAGACAGGGGCCGTATACGAGCAGTACTTC,.,TRBD1,15,TRBV5-1,TRBJ2-7
CSASVQGTQPQHF,TGCAGTGCTAGTGTACAGGGTACCCAGCCCCAGCATTTT,few,.,13,TRBV20-1,TRBJ1-5
CASSSGTSGNTGELFF,TGTGCCAGCAGCTCCGGGACTAGCGGTAACACCGGGGAGCTGTTTTTT,few,TRBD2,16,TRBV7-9,TRBJ2-2
CASSYSVGEPPYEQYF,TGTGCCAGCAGTTACTCGGTGGGAGAGCCCCCCTACGAGCAGTACTTC,.,.,16,TRBV6-5,TRBJ2-7
CASSFQGSQETQYF,TGTGCCAGCAGTTTTCAGGGGAGTCAAGAGACCCAGTACTTC,few,.,14,TRBV6-5,TRBJ2-5
CASSLGGTLVDTQYF,TGTGCCAGCAGCTTAGGAGGGACTCTTGTGGATACGCAGTATTTT,.,.,15,TRBV7-9,TRBJ2-3
CASGGVWPNTEAFF,TGTGCCAGCGGCGGGGTGTGGCCGAACACTGAAGCTTTCTTT,.,.,14,TRBV6-5,TRBJ1-1
CASGAGSTDTQYF,TGTGCCAGCGGAGCGGGATCCACAGATACGCAGTATTTT,once,TRBD2,13,TRBV28,TRBJ2-3
CASSHRGEKLFF,TGTGCCAGCAGCCACAGGGGGGAAAAACTGTTTTTT,.,TRBD1,12,TRBV4-2,TRBJ1-4
CASSFQGQAYEQYF,TGTGCCAGCAGCTTCCAGGGACAGGCCTACGAGCAGTACTTC,.,TRBD1,14,TRBV7-9,TRBJ2-7
CASTRGGRLPPEQFF,TGTGCCAGCACGAGAGGCGGGAGGCTCCCCCCTGAGCAGTTCTTC,.,TRBD2,15,TRBV7-3,TRBJ2-1
CASSLGATFQETQYF,TGTGCCAGCAGCTTAGGGGCCACATTCCAAGAGACCCAGTACTTC,.,.,15,TRBV5-4,TRBJ2-5
CASSQGTGNGYTF,TGTGCCAGCAGCCAAGGGACAGGGAACGGCTACACCTTC,.,TRBD1,13,TRBV16,TRBJ1-2
CASRVGQGRVNTF,TGTGCCAGCAGGGTGGGACAGGGAAGGGTAAACACCTTC,few,TRBD1,13,TRBV28,TRBJ1-2
CASTPSQGSTGELFF,TGTGCCAGTACCCCCTCCCAGGGGAGCACCGGGGAGCTGTTTTTT,.,.,15,TRBV19,TRBJ2-2
CASSTDGGNTEAFF,TGTGCCAGCAGCACGGACGGGGGGAACACTGAAGCTTTCTTT,.,.,14,TRBV7-9,TRBJ1-1
CASSQVLTGATEAFF,TGTGCCAGCAGCCAAGTACTCACAGGAGCCACTGAAGCTTTCTTT,once,.,15,TRBV3-1/TRBV3-2,TRBJ1-1
CASSSQTVLSYEQYF,TGTGCCAGCAGTTCCCAGACAGTCCTAAGTTACGAGCAGTACTTC,.,.,15,TRBV28,TRBJ2-7
CAISENQGFNQPQHF,TGTGCCATCAGTGAAAACCAGGGATTCAATCAGCCCCAGCATTTT,.,.,15,TRBV10-3,TRBJ1-5
CASSPLGQSLYGYTF,TGTGCCAGCAGCCCTCTCGGACAGTCCCTCTATGGCTACACCTTC,.,.,15,TRBV27,TRBJ1-2
CSVEGRGRGNTEAFF,TGCAGCGTTGAGGGGAGAGGCAGGGGGAACACTGAAGCTTTCTTT,.,.,15,TRBV29-1,TRBJ1-1
CASSLLPRGYGYTF,TGTGCCAGCAGTTTACTACCCAGGGGGTATGGCTACACCTTC,.,TRBD1,14,TRBV27,TRBJ1-2
CASSPPGGEQYF,TGTGCCAGCAGTCCCCCGGGGGGCGAGCAGTACTTC,.,TRBD2,12,TRBV6-6,TRBJ2-7
CASRDLQFF,TGTGCCAGCAGAGACTTACAGTTCTTC,.,.,9,TRBV7-2,TRBJ2-1
CATSRAWDTQYF,TGTGCCACCAGCAGGGCTTGGGATACGCAGTATTTT,few,.,12,TRBV15,TRBJ2-3
CASSPTAGGGREKLFF,TGTGCCAGCAGCCCAACGGCTGGGGGAGGTAGGGAAAAACTGTTTTTT,.,.,16,TRBV3-1/TRBV3-2,TRBJ1-4